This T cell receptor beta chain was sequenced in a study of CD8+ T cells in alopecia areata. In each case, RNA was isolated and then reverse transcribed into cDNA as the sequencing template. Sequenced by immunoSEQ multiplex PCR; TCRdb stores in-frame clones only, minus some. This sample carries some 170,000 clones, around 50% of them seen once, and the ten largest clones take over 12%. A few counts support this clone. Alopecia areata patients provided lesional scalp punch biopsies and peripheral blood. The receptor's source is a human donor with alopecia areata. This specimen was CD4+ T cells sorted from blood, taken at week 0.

CDR3 coding DNA: TGCGCCAGCAGCTCGATCCTCCCGACCGGGACAGGGGTTGACACTGAAGCTTTCTTT. The encoded protein is CASSSILPTGTGVDTEAFF. This sequence joins TRBV5-1 and TRBJ1-1, with TRBD1 identical over 10 bases. V lost 3 bases, J lost 3 bases, and 17 bases stayed unmatched. The germline CDR1 and CDR2 sequences are SGHRS and YFSETQ. The CDR3 has 19 residues. Filled out from reference TRBV5-1 and TRBJ1-1, the complete variable domain reads KAGVTQTPRYLIKTRGQQVTLSCSPISGHRSVSWYQQTPGQGLQFLFEYFSETQRNKGNFPGRFSGRQFSNSRSEMNVSTLELGDSALYLCASSSILPTGTGVDTEAFFGQGTRLTVV.